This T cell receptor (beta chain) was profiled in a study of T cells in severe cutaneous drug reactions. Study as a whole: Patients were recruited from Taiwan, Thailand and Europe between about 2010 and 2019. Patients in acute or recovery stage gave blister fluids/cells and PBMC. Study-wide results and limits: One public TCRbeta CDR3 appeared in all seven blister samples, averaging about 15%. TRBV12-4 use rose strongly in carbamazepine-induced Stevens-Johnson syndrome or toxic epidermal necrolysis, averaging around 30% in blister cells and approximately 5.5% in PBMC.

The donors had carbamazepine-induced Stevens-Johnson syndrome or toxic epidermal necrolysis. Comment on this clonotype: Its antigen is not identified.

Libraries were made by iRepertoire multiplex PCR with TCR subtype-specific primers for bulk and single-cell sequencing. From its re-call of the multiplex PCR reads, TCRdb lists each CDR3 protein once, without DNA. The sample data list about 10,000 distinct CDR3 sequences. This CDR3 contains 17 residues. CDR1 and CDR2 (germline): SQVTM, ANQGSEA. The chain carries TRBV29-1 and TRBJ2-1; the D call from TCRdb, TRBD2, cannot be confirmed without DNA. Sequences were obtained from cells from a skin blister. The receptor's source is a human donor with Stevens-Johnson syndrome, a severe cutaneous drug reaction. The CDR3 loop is CSGRTLAAERAMAEQFF.